Below are 20 T cell receptor beta chains sequenced from a single sample in a study of cytomegalovirus exposure and HLA in healthy donors. PCR was performed using 60 Vbeta and 13 Jbeta primers. TCRdb's table, derived via immunoSEQ multiplex PCR, lists solely in-frame clones and lacks some. The sample contains roughly 150,000 clones, 76% of which appear only once. Sequenced material: PBMCs. The receptors stem from a woman aged 40 to 50 in good health and CMV-seronegative.

Comment on this clone: Its ends do not fully match the called genes, so a read error is possible. Other DNA sequences from this sample encode an identical CDR3 as well. This sequence joins TRBV2 and TRBJ1-6; TRBD1 matches at 8 bases. Germline V gene lookup returns CDR1 SNHLY and CDR2 FYNNEI. This CDR3 contains 17 residues. CDR3 in amino acids: CASSFHPPGQVGSPLHF. In nucleotides, the CDR3 is TGTGCTAGCAGTTTCCACCCCCCGGGACAGGTGGGTTCACCCCTCCACTTT.

V gene TRBV5-1 combines with J gene TRBJ2-1, with 8 positions matching TRBD2. The V segment lost 7 bases and the J segment 8 bases; nucleotides outside the gene matches: 8. The germline V gene has CDR1 SGHRS and CDR2 YFSETQ. CDR3 length: 13 amino acids. The CDR3 DNA is TGCGCCAGCTCGGGACTAGATCCCGATGAGCAGTTCTTC. Protein: CASSGLDPDEQFF.

The rearrangement joins TRBV27 to TRBJ2-3, with no clear D. Trimming took 0 bases from V and 2 from J, leaving 9 bases between them. The CDR3 sequence is 15 residues long. Germline V gene data show CDR1 as MNHEY and CDR2 as SMNVEV (reference sequence). CDR3 DNA: TGTGCCAGCAGTTTATCCAGCGTGATCACAGATACGCAGTATTTT. Protein: CASSLSSVITDTQYF.

This clone is a singleton in its sample. The rearrangement joins TRBV6-5 to TRBJ1-1; D might be TRBD1 (6 bases). Germline assignment: CDR1 MNHEY and CDR2 SVGAGI. The CDR3 covers 14 residues. Trimming removed 10 bases at V and 6 bases at J, with 21 bases between. The CDR3 DNA is TGTGCCACCCTGGACAGCGGTGTGTTATCTGAAGCTTTCTTT. Amino acid sequence: CATLDSGVLSEAFF.

The chain recombines TRBV6-4 with TRBJ1-4; no clear D. Trimming took 4 bases from V and 4 from J, leaving 13 bases between them. The CDR3 extends over 15 amino acids. The germline V gene has CDR1 MRHNA and CDR2 SNTAGT. CDR3 sequence reads: CASSVEWADNEKLFF. The CDR3 nucleotides read TGTGCCAGCAGTGTCGAGTGGGCCGATAATGAAAAACTGTTTTTT.

The genes are TRBV19 and TRBJ2-3; 8 bases align to TRBD2. The CDR3 runs 16 residues. V lost 4 bases to trimming and J lost 6 bases; unmatched junction nucleotides: 12. Germline V CDR1 and CDR2: LNHDA, SQIVND (reference sequence). CDR3 coding DNA: TGTGCCAGTAGTAGAAAGCTAGCGGGCTTTACCGATACGCAGTATTTT. Translated, it gives CASSRKLAGFTDTQYF.

This clone was observed a few times. The chain couples TRBV4-1 to TRBJ2-7, with a tentative D call TRBD1 (6 bases). This CDR3 is 14 amino acids long. Germline CDR1 and CDR2: MGHRA and YSYEKL. Between the trimmed V and J ends, which lost 5 bases and 5 bases, there was a span of 16 bases. This CDR3 reads CASSDRDNANEQYF. CDR3 DNA: TGCGCCAGCAGCGACCGGGACAACGCCAACGAGCAGTACTTC.

CDR3 loop: CASSLRGISNEKLFF. CDR3 nucleotides: TGTGCCAGCAGTTTGAGAGGGATATCTAATGAAAAACTGTTTTTT. This sequence joins TRBV28 and TRBJ1-4, with unresolved D. The CDR3 is 15 residues long. The V and J ends lost 3 bases and 3 bases respectively, with 11 bases between them. Germline V gives CDR1 MDHEN, CDR2 SYDVKM. Looking up the rest from reference TRBV28 and TRBJ1-4 gives the full variable domain: DVKVTQSSRYLVKRTGEKVFLECVQDMDHENMFWYRQDPGLGLRLIYFSYDVKMKEKGDIPEGYSVSREKKERFSLILESASTNQTSMYLCASSLRGISNEKLFFGSGTQLSVL.

The chain couples TRBV5-1 to TRBJ1-2; D not resolved. Trimming shortened V by 0 bases and J by 1 base, and 4 bases separated the two germline ends. The germline V gene has CDR1 SGHRS and CDR2 YFSETQ. The CDR3 runs to 13 residues. The CDR3 DNA follows: TGCGCCAGCAGCTTGGACTTTAACTATGGCTACACCTTC. Its translation is CASSLDFNYGYTF.

The chain recombines TRBV5-8 with TRBJ1-5, with 7 positions matching TRBD1. Germline assignment: CDR1 SGHTS and CDR2 YDEGEE. This CDR3 is built from 15 residues. V lost 2 bases, J lost 7 bases, and 9 bases stayed unmatched. The DNA for the CDR3 is TGTGCCAGCAGCTTAGGACAGGTGGTGGGGCAGCCCCAGCATTTT. Its protein is CASSLGQVVGQPQHF.

This chain joins TRBV19 and TRBJ1-4; 8 nucleotides match TRBD1. Germline V gene sequence: CDR1 LNHDA, CDR2 SQIVND (reference sequence). J gave up 5 bases and V 6 bases, and 5 bases lay outside the gene matches. The CDR3 extends over 14 amino acids. In DNA form, the CDR3 reads TGTGCCAGTAGCGGCACAGGGGGGAATGAAAAACTGTTTTTT. Translating gives CASSGTGGNEKLFF.

The chain couples TRBV25-1 to TRBJ2-7, with D possibly matching TRBD1 (6 bases). The CDR3 is 15 residues long. The germline V gene has CDR1 MGHDK and CDR2 SYGVNS. V was trimmed by 2 bases and J by 0 bases, leaving 11 bases between them. CDR3 DNA: TGTGCCAGCAGTGAACCCGGCAGGGGCTCCTACGAGCAGTACTTC. Amino acid sequence: CASSEPGRGSYEQYF.

The chain is built from TRBV10-3 and TRBJ2-3, with D possibly TRBD1 on 7 matching bases. The V gene's germline CDR1 is ENHRY and CDR2 SYGVKD. The ends were cut back, 5 bases at V and 4 bases at J, with 16 bases in the middle. The CDR3 runs to 15 residues. The CDR3, as DNA: TGTGCCATCAGTACTAGCTCAGGGGGTCCAGATACGCAGTATTTT. It translates to CAISTSSGGPDTQYF.

This chain joins TRBV19 and TRBJ1-2; D is undetermined. The germline V gene has CDR1 LNHDA and CDR2 SQIVND (reference sequence). V was cut by 3 bases and J by 5 bases, with 13 bases left in between. The CDR3 runs to 14 residues. The CDR3 is CASSIPLRWYGYTF. The CDR3 DNA follows: TGTGCCAGTAGTATTCCCCTCAGGTGGTATGGCTACACCTTC.

The rearrangement joins TRBV7-9 to TRBJ1-2, with 8 bases aligning to TRBD1. V trimming: 5 bases; J trimming: 6 bases; junction bases outside the gene matches: 14. The CDR3 is 16 amino acids. Germline CDR1 and CDR2: SEHNR and FQNEAQ (reference sequence). The CDR3 spells CASSVGAGGGGNGYTF. The CDR3 DNA reads TGTGCCAGCAGCGTCGGGGCAGGGGGCGGAGGAAATGGCTACACCTTC. Supplemented by reference TRBV7-9 and TRBJ1-2, the full variable domain reads DTGVSQNPRHKITKRGQNVTFRCDPISEHNRLYWYRQTLGQGPEFLTYFQNEAQLEKSRLLSDRFSAERPKGSFSTLEIQRTEQGDSAMYLCASSVGAGGGGNGYTFGSGTRLTVV.

The chain couples TRBV18 to TRBJ1-1, with 8 bases that match TRBD1. The germline V gene has CDR1 KGHSH and CDR2 LQKENI. The CDR3 is made up of 14 amino acids. J lost 1 base, V lost 3 bases, and 1 base had no gene match. CDR3 nucleotides: TGTGCCAGCTCACCCGGACAGGGGAACACTGAAGCTTTCTTT. Its protein is CASSPGQGNTEAFF.

The rearrangement links TRBV15 to TRBJ2-1; no clear D. This CDR3 spans 16 amino acids. V lost 0 bases and J lost 2, with 11 bases in between. Germline loops: CDR1 LNHNV, CDR2 YYDKDF (reference sequence). The CDR3 nucleotides read TGTGCCACCAGCAGAGAGCCGACGGGTGCCTACAATGAGCAGTTCTTC. It yields the protein CATSREPTGAYNEQFF.

The V and J genes are TRBV11-2 and TRBJ2-4; D is uncertain. CDR1 is SGHAT and CDR2 is FQNNGV in the germline V gene. CDR3 size: 13 residues. Trimming stripped 3 bases from V and 6 bases from J, with 9 bases between. The CDR3 loop is CASSFTGRNIQYF. CDR3 sequence (DNA): TGTGCCAGCAGCTTCACTGGGCGAAACATTCAGTACTTC.

This clone was observed a single time. V gene TRBV10-3 combines with J gene TRBJ1-1; TRBD1 aligns across 7 bases. Trimming took 6 bases from V and 11 from J; bases not matched to a gene: 6. The CDR3 covers 11 residues. Looked up from germline, CDR1 is ENHRY and CDR2 is SYGVKD. Here the CDR3 reads CAIRATGSAFF. CDR3 nucleotide sequence: TGTGCCATCAGGGCGACAGGGTCTGCTTTCTTT.

The chain links TRBV2 to TRBJ2-2; 8 positions match TRBD2. CDR1 and CDR2 from the germline V gene are SNHLY and FYNNEI. V shed 7 bases and J 4 bases; nucleotides not matched to a gene: 8. The CDR3 has 15 residues. The CDR3 loop is CASTSRAGVTGELFF. CDR3 nucleotides: TGTGCCAGCACCTCGCGAGCGGGAGTCACCGGGGAGCTGTTTTTT.